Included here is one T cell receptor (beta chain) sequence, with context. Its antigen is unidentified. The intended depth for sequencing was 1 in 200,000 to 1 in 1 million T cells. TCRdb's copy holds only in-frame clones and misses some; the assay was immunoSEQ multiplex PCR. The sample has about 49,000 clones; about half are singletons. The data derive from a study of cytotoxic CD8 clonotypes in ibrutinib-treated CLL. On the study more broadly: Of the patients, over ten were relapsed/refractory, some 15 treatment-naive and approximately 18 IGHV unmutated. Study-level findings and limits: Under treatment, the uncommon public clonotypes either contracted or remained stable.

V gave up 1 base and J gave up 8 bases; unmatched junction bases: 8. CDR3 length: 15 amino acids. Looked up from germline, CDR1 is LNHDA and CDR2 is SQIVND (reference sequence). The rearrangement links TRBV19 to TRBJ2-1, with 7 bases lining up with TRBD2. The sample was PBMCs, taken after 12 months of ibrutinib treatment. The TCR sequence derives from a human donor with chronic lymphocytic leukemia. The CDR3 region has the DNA TGTGCCAGTAGTATAGGCGGGAGCTTTAGTTATGAGCAGTTCTTC. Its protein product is CASSIGGSFSYEQFF.